The 32 T cell receptor beta chains listed next were all sequenced from one sample in a study of cytomegalovirus exposure and HLA in healthy donors. PCR primers comprised 60 Vbeta and 13 Jbeta primers. Using immunoSEQ multiplex PCR, the repertoire was profiled, and TCRdb retains in-frame clones only, with some absent. The repertoire has approximately 180,000 clones, approximately 82% of them found once; the top ten carry about 1.5%. Sequencing was performed on PBMCs. These receptor sequences come from a woman aged 18-29 years in good health and CMV-seronegative.

The V and J genes are TRBV5-6 and TRBJ2-7; 12 bases fit TRBD1. The V segment lost 2 bases and the J segment 4 bases; nucleotides outside the gene matches: 7. The germline CDR1 and CDR2 sequences are SGHDT and YYEEEE. The CDR3 is made up of 16 amino acids. The CDR3 here is CASSLMGDRGQYEQYF. DNA of the CDR3: TGTGCCAGCAGCTTAATGGGGGACAGGGGGCAATACGAGCAGTACTTC.

V usage is TRBV11-2 and J usage is TRBJ2-1; 12 nucleotides align to TRBD2. With 5 bases clipped from V and 4 bases from J, the junction kept 3 bases outside the gene matches. Germline V CDR1 and CDR2: SGHAT, FQNNGV. The CDR3 spans 15 residues. CDR3 DNA: TGTGCCAGCAGCCGAGGACTAGCGGGGTACAATGAGCAGTTCTTC. It translates to CASSRGLAGYNEQFF.

The rearrangement uses TRBV5-6 and TRBJ1-2; 7 bases match TRBD1. The germline V gene encodes CDR1 SGHDT and CDR2 YYEEEE. Trimming cost V 1 base and J 4 bases; bases outside gene matches: 4. This CDR3 is built from 14 residues. CDR3 protein: CASSLWDRTYGYTF. The CDR3 DNA sequence: TGTGCCAGCAGCTTGTGGGACAGAACCTATGGCTACACCTTC.

The table lists this clone with a count of one. This rearrangement joins TRBV7-2 to TRBJ2-7; D unresolved. The V end was cut by 5 bases, the J end by 0 bases, with 5 bases between. Germline CDR1 SGHTA, CDR2 FQGNSA. The CDR3 contains 12 residues. This chain's CDR3 is CASSLTSYEQYF. The CDR3 bases are TGTGCCAGCAGCCTAACCTCCTACGAGCAGTACTTC. The whole variable domain, remainder taken from reference TRBV7-2 and TRBJ2-7, is GAGVSQSPSNKVTEKGKDVELRCDPISGHTALYWYRQSLGQGLEFLIYFQGNSAPDKSGLPSDRFSAERTGGSVSTLTIQRTQQEDSAVYLCASSLTSYEQYFGPGTRLTVT.

The chain is built from TRBV4-3 and TRBJ2-3; 7 bases map to TRBD2. The germline CDR1 and CDR2 sequences are LGHNA and YSLEER. After removal of 8 bases from V and 2 bases from J, the junction contained 4 bases not matched to a gene. This CDR3 is 13 amino acids long. DNA of the CDR3: TGCGCCAGCGCGGGGGAGCTCACAGATACGCAGTATTTT. Protein product: CASAGELTDTQYF.

Only a few counts were recorded for this clone. The chain links TRBV6-1 to TRBJ2-2; weak D call: TRBD2 (6 bases). V lost 8 bases to trimming and J lost 4 bases, with 17 bases between them. CDR1 and CDR2 from the germline V gene are MNHNS and SASEGT. The CDR3 is 15 amino acids. CDR3 sequence reads: CASRRGRDLTGELFF. The CDR3 nucleotides read TGTGCCAGCCGTCGAGGGCGGGACCTCACCGGGGAGCTGTTTTTT.

The V and J genes are TRBV7-2 and TRBJ1-1; maybe TRBD1 (5 bases). CDR1 is SGHTA, CDR2 FQGNSA, per germline. The CDR3 totals 15 residues. The V end lost 2 bases, the J end lost 0 bases, and 10 bases lay between the germline ends. CDR3 coding DNA: TGTGCCAGCAGCTTACAGGCAGGGCTGAACACTGAAGCTTTCTTT. Amino acids: CASSLQAGLNTEAFF.

This chain connects TRBV28 to TRBJ1-5; TRBD1 agrees at 7 bases. The CDR3 extends over 14 amino acids. Looked up from germline, CDR1 is MDHEN and CDR2 is SYDVKM. The V and J ends lost 10 bases and 2 bases, in that order; junction bases with no gene match: 8. CDR3: CATGDSVRNQPQHF. DNA for the CDR3: TGTGCCACCGGGGACAGCGTTCGCAATCAGCCCCAGCATTTT. Variable domain in full (rest from reference TRBV28 and TRBJ1-5): DVKVTQSSRYLVKRTGEKVFLECVQDMDHENMFWYRQDPGLGLRLIYFSYDVKMKEKGDIPEGYSVSREKKERFSLILESASTNQTSMYLCATGDSVRNQPQHFGDGTRLSIL.

The chain carries TRBV19 and TRBJ1-3; no definite D call. Per germline, CDR1 LNHDA and CDR2 SQIVND (reference sequence). This CDR3 spans 15 amino acids. V gave up 3 bases and J gave up 0 bases, with 9 bases separating them. The DNA of the CDR3 is TGTGCCAGTAGTATTGAGGCCAGCTCTGGAAACACCATATATTTT. It is translated as CASSIEASSGNTIYF.

This chain links TRBV28 with TRBJ2-7; 11 bases are a match to TRBD2. CDR1 and CDR2 (germline): MDHEN, SYDVKM. This CDR3 contains 18 residues. The J segment lost 2 bases and the V segment lost 5 bases, leaving 14 bases of the junction unmatched. This CDR3 is CASSQPPGLADLAYEQYF. DNA for the CDR3: TGTGCCAGCAGTCAGCCCCCGGGACTAGCGGACCTAGCCTACGAGCAGTACTTC.

Regarding this clone: An end of the junction does not agree with germline; a read error may underlie this. This chain uses TRBV7-9 with TRBJ2-5; D is ambiguous. Germline CDR1 and CDR2: SEHNR and FQNEAQ (reference sequence). The CDR3 is 11 amino acids. The CDR3 loop is CSSSLRETQYF. Here the CDR3 DNA reads TGTTCCAGCAGCTTACGGGAGACCCAGTACTTC.

This rearrangement joins TRBV28 to TRBJ2-7, with 8 bases fitting TRBD1. After removal of 2 bases from V and 6 bases from J, the junction contained 6 bases not matched to a gene. The CDR3 is 14 residues long. The germline V gene has CDR1 MDHEN and CDR2 SYDVKM. The CDR3 DNA reads TGTGCCAGCAGTTTAATGGGACAGGAACTCGAGCAGTACTTC. Residues: CASSLMGQELEQYF.

The table lists this clone with a count of one. The chain couples TRBV30 to TRBJ1-5, with D tentatively TRBD1 (6 bases). The CDR3 spans 15 residues. V gave up 2 bases and J gave up 11 bases, with 22 bases separating them. Germline V gene sequence: CDR1 GTSNPN, CDR2 SVGIG (reference sequence). This CDR3 reads CAWSFGQGRSMSQHF. The DNA of the CDR3 is TGTGCCTGGAGTTTCGGGCAGGGGAGATCGATGTCCCAGCATTTT.

V gene TRBV4-3 combines with J gene TRBJ1-1; D not resolved. Germline loops: CDR1 LGHNA, CDR2 YSLEER. CDR3 length: 15 residues. Between the trimmed V and J ends, which lost 4 bases and 3 bases, there was a span of 15 bases. CDR3 DNA sequence: TGCGCCAGCAGCCGCCATTCGGAGGCATACACTGAAGCTTTCTTT. Its translation: CASSRHSEAYTEAFF.

V gene TRBV18 combines with J gene TRBJ1-6, with a possible D match to TRBD1 (6 bases). The ends were cut back, 2 bases at V and 8 bases at J, with 13 bases in the middle. CDR1 is KGHSH, CDR2 LQKENI, per germline. The CDR3 totals 15 residues. CDR3 sequence (DNA): TGTGCCAGCTCACCAAGCAACAGGGTAGATTCACCCCTCCACTTT. Its protein is CASSPSNRVDSPLHF.

In this sample, this clone turned up once. The DNA for the CDR3 is TGTGCCAGCAGCTTCGGGACAGGGTACGAGCAGTACGTC. This gives the protein CASSFGTGYEQYV. The chain is built from TRBV11-3 and TRBJ2-7; TRBD1 matches at 9 bases. The CDR3 has 13 amino acids. V dropped 3 bases and J dropped 4; count of bases not matched to a gene: 1. CDR1 is SGHNT, CDR2 YENEEA, per germline.

This clone turned up a few times. The V gene is TRBV19, the J gene TRBJ2-3; TRBD1 aligns across 9 bases. The germline V gene has CDR1 LNHDA and CDR2 SQIVND (reference sequence). The junction had 11 bases not matched to a gene; V was cut back by 5 bases and J by 8 bases. The CDR3 is 15 amino acids. In nucleotides, the CDR3 is TGTGCCAGTAGTCCTGAGGGGACAGGGTACGGTACGCAGTATTTT. It yields the protein CASSPEGTGYGTQYF.

This chain links TRBV4-1 with TRBJ2-1, with D hard to call. CDR1 is MGHRA and CDR2 is YSYEKL in the germline V gene. This CDR3 comprises 17 residues. The V end lost 1 base, the J end lost 3 bases, and 16 bases lay between the germline ends. For the CDR3, the DNA is TGCGCCAGCAGCCAAGGGGTGGAGTTGGCCCGCTACAATGAGCAGTTCTTC. This sequence encodes CASSQGVELARYNEQFF.

The rearrangement joins TRBV19 to TRBJ2-7; D is unresolved. Germline values: CDR1 LNHDA, CDR2 SQIVND (reference sequence). The CDR3 has 12 residues. Deletions cut 9 bases from V and 3 bases from J, with 12 bases between. CDR3 sequence reads: CASAGLDYEQYF. As DNA, the CDR3 is TGTGCCAGCGCAGGCTTAGACTACGAGCAGTACTTC.

The chain carries TRBV4-2 and TRBJ1-4; the D gene is possibly TRBD1 (5 bases). This CDR3 spans 19 amino acids. Between the trimmed V and J ends, which lost 0 bases and 0 bases, there was a span of 17 bases. Germline V gene lookup returns CDR1 LGHNA and CDR2 YNFKEQ. The CDR3 region is CASSQELGESGATNEKLFF. The CDR3 region has the DNA TGTGCCAGCAGCCAAGAATTGGGGGAATCGGGGGCAACTAATGAAAAACTGTTTTTT.

The chain employs TRBV7-7 and TRBJ2-7, with D possibly being TRBD1 (6 bases). This CDR3 region has 13 residues. Germline CDR1 is SSHAT and CDR2 is FNYEAQ (reference sequence). The V end lost 6 bases, the J end lost 4 bases, and 13 bases lay between the germline ends. CDR3 protein: CASSWDTEYEQYF. The CDR3 bases are TGTGCCAGCAGTTGGGACACGGAGTACGAGCAGTACTTC. The full variable domain, in which reference TRBV7-7 and TRBJ2-7 provide the parts outside the CDR3, is GAGVSQSPRYKVTKRGQDVTLRCDPISSHATLYWYQQALGQGPEFLTYFNYEAQPDKSGLPSDRFSAERPEGSISTLTIQRTEQRDSAMYRCASSWDTEYEQYFGPGTRLTVT.

The chain has TRBV9 and TRBJ2-2, with 9 bases fitting TRBD2. Germline assignment: CDR1 SGDLS and CDR2 YYNGEE. The V gene end was trimmed by 2 bases and the J gene end by 3 bases; junction bases not matched to a gene: 2. CDR3 length: 15 residues. Here the CDR3 reads CASSVSGSHTGELFF. CDR3 DNA sequence: TGTGCCAGCAGCGTTAGCGGGAGCCACACCGGGGAGCTGTTTTTT.

This clone showed up just once. The rearrangement uses TRBV11-2 and TRBJ2-7; 9 nucleotides align to TRBD1. Germline V CDR1 and CDR2: SGHAT, FQNNGV. The CDR3 spans 16 residues. Unmatched junction bases numbered 9, after V lost 0 bases and J lost 6 bases. The CDR3 here is CASSLEGTGFVGEQYF. CDR3 sequence (DNA): TGTGCCAGCAGCTTAGAGGGGACAGGGTTTGTAGGCGAGCAGTACTTC.

This chain joins TRBV21-1 and TRBJ1-1; TRBD1, the table's D call, was not compared with the DNA. TRBV21-1 is assigned pseudogene status. The CDR3 is 14 amino acids. In nucleotides, the CDR3 is TGTGCCAGCAGCACTGGACAGGAGAACACTGAAGCTTTCTTT. Encoded protein: CASSTGQENTEAFF.

This clone is a singleton in its sample. V gene TRBV11-2 combines with J gene TRBJ2-3, with 16 bases fitting TRBD2. V shed 5 bases, J shed 5 bases, and the junction held 7 bases outside the gene matches. Germline V gene lookup returns CDR1 SGHAT and CDR2 FQNNGV. This CDR3 contains 17 residues. The CDR3 bases are TGTGCCAGCAGCCCGGGACTAGCGGGAGGGCCTAGAGATACGCAGTATTTT. The encoded protein is CASSPGLAGGPRDTQYF.

The V and J genes are TRBV4-1 and TRBJ2-1, with TRBD1 as a possible D gene (5 bases). This CDR3 region has 12 residues. Between the trimmed V and J ends, which lost 3 bases and 13 bases, there was a span of 13 bases. Germline values: CDR1 MGHRA, CDR2 YSYEKL. This CDR3 is CASSQQGTIQFF. The CDR3 region has the DNA TGCGCCAGCAGCCAGCAGGGTACTATCCAGTTCTTC.

This chain joins TRBV7-9 and TRBJ2-7, with 7 bases that match TRBD2. CDR1 and CDR2 (germline): SEHNR, FQNEAQ (reference sequence). V shed 6 bases and J 1 base; nucleotides not matched to a gene: 3. The CDR3 sequence is 13 residues long. The CDR3 reads CASSASGSYEQYV. DNA of the CDR3: TGTGCCAGCAGTGCTAGCGGATCCTACGAGCAGTACGTC.

The chain employs TRBV5-8 and TRBJ2-7; D perhaps matches TRBD2 (5 bases). This CDR3 is 15 amino acids long. Germline CDR1 reads SGHTS; CDR2 reads YDEGEE. V lost 0 bases and J lost 4, with 14 bases in between. CDR3 bases: TGTGCCAGCAGCTTGGGAGCGGAATTGGCGTACGAGCAGTACTTC. Translated: CASSLGAELAYEQYF. Complete variable domain (other parts from reference TRBV5-8 and TRBJ2-7): EAGVTQSPTHLIKTRGQQATLRCSPISGHTSVYWYQQALGLGLQFLLWYDEGEERNRGNFPPRFSGRQFPNYSSELNVNALELEDSALYLCASSLGAELAYEQYFGPGTRLTVT.

There are a few counts of this clone. The chain links TRBV2 to TRBJ2-1, with 9 bases aligning to TRBD2. The CDR3 length is 14 residues. Germline loops: CDR1 SNHLY, CDR2 FYNNEI. J was trimmed by 9 bases and V by 4 bases; bases with no gene match: 7. This CDR3 reads CASSGLAGMGEQFF. In DNA form, the CDR3 reads TGTGCCAGCAGTGGTCTAGCGGGAATGGGTGAGCAGTTCTTC.

The gene calls are TRBV7-2 and TRBJ2-5, with D maybe TRBD1 (5 bases). The germline V gene encodes CDR1 SGHTA and CDR2 FQGNSA. The CDR3 totals 15 residues. Trimming removed 1 base from V and 1 base from J, with 10 bases in between. CDR3 amino acids: CASSLGPQVQETQYF. CDR3 in DNA: TGTGCCAGCAGCTTAGGTCCACAGGTCCAAGAGACCCAGTACTTC. The complete variable domain, with remaining parts taken from reference TRBV7-2 and TRBJ2-5, reads GAGVSQSPSNKVTEKGKDVELRCDPISGHTALYWYRQSLGQGLEFLIYFQGNSAPDKSGLPSDRFSAERTGGSVSTLTIQRTQQEDSAVYLCASSLGPQVQETQYFGPGTRLLVL.

With respect to this clone: The junction departs from the called germline gene at one end, perhaps through a read error. The V gene is TRBV6-4, the J gene TRBJ2-3; the D gene is possibly TRBD2 (6 bases). Looked up from germline, CDR1 is MRHNA and CDR2 is SNTAGT. The CDR3 contains 9 residues. CDR3 in DNA: TGTGCCAGCCCGGGACTCCCTTTTTTT. Protein product: CASPGLPFF.

CDR3 amino acids: CASSPRTGSTDTQYF. For the CDR3, the DNA is TGTGCCAGCAGTCCCCGGACTGGAAGCACAGATACGCAGTATTTT. The chain employs TRBV27 and TRBJ2-3; weak D call: TRBD2 (5 bases). Germline CDR1 and CDR2: MNHEY and SMNVEV (reference sequence). Trimming removed 5 bases from V and 0 bases from J, with 12 bases in between. The CDR3 contains 15 residues.